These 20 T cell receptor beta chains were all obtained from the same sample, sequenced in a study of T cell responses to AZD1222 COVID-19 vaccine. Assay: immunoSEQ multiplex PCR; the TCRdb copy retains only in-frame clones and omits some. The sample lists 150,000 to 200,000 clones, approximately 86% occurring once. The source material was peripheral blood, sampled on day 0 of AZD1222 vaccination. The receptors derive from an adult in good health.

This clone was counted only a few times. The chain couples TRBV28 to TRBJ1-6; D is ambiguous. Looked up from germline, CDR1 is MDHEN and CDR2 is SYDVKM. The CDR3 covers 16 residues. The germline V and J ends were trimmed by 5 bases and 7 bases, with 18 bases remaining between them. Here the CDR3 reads CASSGPGGRGNSPLHF. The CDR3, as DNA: TGTGCCAGCAGTGGACCCGGTGGCAGAGGGAATTCACCCCTCCACTTT.

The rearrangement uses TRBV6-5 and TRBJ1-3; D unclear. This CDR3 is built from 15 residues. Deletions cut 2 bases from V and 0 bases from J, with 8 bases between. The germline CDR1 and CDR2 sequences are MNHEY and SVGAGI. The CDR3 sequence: CASSYTSDSGNTIYF. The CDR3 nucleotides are TGTGCCAGCAGTTACACCTCCGACTCTGGAAACACCATATATTTT.

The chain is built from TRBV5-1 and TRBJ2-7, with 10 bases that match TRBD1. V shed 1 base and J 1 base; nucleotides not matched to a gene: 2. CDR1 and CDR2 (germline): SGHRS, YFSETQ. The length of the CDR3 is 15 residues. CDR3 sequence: CASSLRDRGSYEQYF. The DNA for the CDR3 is TGCGCCAGCAGCTTGAGGGACAGGGGTTCCTACGAGCAGTACTTC.

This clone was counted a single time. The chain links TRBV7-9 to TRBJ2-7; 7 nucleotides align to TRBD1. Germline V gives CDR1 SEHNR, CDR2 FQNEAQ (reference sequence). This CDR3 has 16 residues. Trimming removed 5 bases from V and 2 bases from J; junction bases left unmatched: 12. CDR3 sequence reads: CASSKDRQGNPYEQYF. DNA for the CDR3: TGTGCCAGCAGCAAGGACCGACAGGGTAATCCCTACGAGCAGTACTTC.

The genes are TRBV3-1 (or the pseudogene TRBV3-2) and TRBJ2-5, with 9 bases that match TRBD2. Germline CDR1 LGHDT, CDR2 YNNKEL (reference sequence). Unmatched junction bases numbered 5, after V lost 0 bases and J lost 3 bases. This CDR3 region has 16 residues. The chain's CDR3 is CASSQDTAGGKETQYF. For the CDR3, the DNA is TGTGCCAGCAGCCAAGATACAGCGGGGGGAAAAGAGACCCAGTACTTC.

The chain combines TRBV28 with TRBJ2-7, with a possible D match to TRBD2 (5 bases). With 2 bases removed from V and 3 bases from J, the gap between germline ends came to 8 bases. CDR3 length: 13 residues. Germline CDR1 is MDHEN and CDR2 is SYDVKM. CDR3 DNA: TGTGCCAGCAGTTTAGAGGGTATCTACGAGCAGTACTTC. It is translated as CASSLEGIYEQYF. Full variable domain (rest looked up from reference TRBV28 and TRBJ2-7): DVKVTQSSRYLVKRTGEKVFLECVQDMDHENMFWYRQDPGLGLRLIYFSYDVKMKEKGDIPEGYSVSREKKERFSLILESASTNQTSMYLCASSLEGIYEQYFGPGTRLTVT.

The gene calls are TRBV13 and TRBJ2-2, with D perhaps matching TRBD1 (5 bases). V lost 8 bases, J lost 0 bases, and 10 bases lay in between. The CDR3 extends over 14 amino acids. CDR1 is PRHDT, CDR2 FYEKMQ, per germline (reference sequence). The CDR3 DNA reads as TGTGCCAGCTCTTGGACAACGAACACCGGGGAGCTGTTTTTT. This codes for CASSWTTNTGELFF.

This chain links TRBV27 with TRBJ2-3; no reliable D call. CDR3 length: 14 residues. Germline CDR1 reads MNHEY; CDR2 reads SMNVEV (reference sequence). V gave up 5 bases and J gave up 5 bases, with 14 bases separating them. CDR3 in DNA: TGTGCCAGCAGTCCCGCCAGTTTCCAAGATACGCAGTATTTT. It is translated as CASSPASFQDTQYF.

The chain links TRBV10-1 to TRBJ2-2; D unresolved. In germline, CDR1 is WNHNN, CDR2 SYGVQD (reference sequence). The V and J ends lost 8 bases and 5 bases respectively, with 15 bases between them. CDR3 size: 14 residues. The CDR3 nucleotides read TGCGCCAGCGATAAAGTCGGTTATACCGGGGAGCTGTTTTTT. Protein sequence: CASDKVGYTGELFF.

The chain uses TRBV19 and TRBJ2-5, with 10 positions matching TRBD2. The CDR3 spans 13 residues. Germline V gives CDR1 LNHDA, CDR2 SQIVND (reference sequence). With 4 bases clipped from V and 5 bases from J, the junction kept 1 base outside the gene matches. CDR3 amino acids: CASSTGLAETQYF. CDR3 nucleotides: TGTGCCAGTAGTACGGGACTAGCGGAGACCCAGTACTTC.

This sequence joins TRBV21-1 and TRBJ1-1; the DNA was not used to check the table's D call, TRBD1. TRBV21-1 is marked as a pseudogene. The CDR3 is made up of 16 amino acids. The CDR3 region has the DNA TGTGCCAGCAGCAGGACCGGGACAGGGGGGAACACTGAAGCTTTCTTT. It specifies CASSRTGTGGNTEAFF.

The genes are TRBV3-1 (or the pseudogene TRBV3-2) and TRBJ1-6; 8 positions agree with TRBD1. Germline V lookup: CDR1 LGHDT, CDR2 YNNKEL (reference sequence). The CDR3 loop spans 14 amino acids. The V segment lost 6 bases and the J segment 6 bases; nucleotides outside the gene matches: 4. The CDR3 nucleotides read TGTGCCAGCAGGCAGGGGGCTCTTAATTCACCCCTCCACTTT. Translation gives CASRQGALNSPLHF.

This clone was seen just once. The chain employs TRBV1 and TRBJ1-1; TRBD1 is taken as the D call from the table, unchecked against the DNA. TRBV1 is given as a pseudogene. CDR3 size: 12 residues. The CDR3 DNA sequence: TGCACCAGCAAATTAGGGGTGTCTGAAGCTTTCTTT. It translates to CTSKLGVSEAFF.

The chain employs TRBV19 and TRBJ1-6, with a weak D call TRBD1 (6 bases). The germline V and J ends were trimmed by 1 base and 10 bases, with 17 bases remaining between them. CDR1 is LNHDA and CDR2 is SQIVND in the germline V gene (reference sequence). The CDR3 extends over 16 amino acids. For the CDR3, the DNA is TGTGCCAGTAGTATAGGTGGGGGGGGGCTGGAATCACCCCTCCACTTT. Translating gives CASSIGGGGLESPLHF.

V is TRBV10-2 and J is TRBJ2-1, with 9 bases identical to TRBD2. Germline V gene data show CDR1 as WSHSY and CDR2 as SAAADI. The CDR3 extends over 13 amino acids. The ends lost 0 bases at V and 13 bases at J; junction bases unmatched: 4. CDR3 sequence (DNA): TGCGCCAGCAGTGAGTCTTTAGCGGGGGTACAGTTCTTC. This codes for CASSESLAGVQFF.

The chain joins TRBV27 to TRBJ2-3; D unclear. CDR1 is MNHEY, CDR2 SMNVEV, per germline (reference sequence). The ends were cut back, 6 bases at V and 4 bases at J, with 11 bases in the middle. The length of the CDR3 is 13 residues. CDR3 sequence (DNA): TGTGCCAGCAGCCTAAGAGATGCAGATACGCAGTATTTT. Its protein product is CASSLRDADTQYF.

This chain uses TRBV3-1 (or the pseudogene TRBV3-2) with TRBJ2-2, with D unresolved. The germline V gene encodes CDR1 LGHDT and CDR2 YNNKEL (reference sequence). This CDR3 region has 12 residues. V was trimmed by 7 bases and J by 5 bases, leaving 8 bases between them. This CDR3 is CASTRATGELFF. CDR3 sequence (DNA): TGTGCCAGCACCAGAGCTACCGGGGAGCTGTTTTTT.

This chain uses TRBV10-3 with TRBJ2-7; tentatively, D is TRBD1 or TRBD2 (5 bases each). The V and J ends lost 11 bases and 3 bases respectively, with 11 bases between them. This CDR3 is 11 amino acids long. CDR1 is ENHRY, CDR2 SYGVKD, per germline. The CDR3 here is CASSGGYEQYF. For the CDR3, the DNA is TGTGCCTCTTCTGGGGGCTACGAGCAGTACTTC.

CDR3 region: CASSLQGFEQFF. In DNA, the CDR3 is TGTGCCAGCAGCTTACAGGGTTTTGAGCAGTTCTTC. The chain has TRBV11-2 and TRBJ2-1; tentatively, D is TRBD1 (5 bases). Germline assignment: CDR1 SGHAT and CDR2 FQNNGV. The CDR3 loop spans 12 amino acids. V was shortened by 2 bases and J by 9 bases, with 8 bases between the two germline ends.

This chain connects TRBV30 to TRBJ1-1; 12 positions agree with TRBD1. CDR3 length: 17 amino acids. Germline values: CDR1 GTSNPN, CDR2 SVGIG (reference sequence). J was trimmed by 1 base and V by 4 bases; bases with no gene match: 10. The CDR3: CAWTLLGGQGANTEAFF. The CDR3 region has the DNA TGTGCCTGGACACTTCTAGGGGGACAGGGGGCGAACACTGAAGCTTTCTTT.